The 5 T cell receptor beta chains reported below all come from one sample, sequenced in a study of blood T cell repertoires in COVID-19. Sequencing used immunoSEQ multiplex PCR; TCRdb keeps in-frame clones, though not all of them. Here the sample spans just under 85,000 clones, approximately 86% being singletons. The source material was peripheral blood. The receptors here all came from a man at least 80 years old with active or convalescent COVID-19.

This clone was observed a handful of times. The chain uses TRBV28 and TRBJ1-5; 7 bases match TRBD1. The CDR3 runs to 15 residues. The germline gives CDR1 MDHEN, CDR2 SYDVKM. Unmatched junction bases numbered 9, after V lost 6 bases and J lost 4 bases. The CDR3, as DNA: TGTGCCAGCAGGGCGGGACAGTTACTAAATCAGCCCCAGCATTTT. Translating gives CASRAGQLLNQPQHF.

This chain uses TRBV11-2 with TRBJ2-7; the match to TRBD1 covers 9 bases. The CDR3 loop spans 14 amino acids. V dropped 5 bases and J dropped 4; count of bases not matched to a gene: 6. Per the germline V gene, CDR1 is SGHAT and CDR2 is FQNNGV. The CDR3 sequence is CASSHGQGWYEQYV. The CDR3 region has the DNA TGTGCCAGCAGCCATGGACAGGGGTGGTACGAGCAGTACGTC.

The CDR3 sequence: CSVEDAVARETQYF. The CDR3 DNA reads as TGCAGCGTTGAAGATGCAGTTGCTCGCGAGACCCAGTACTTC. This chain connects TRBV29-1 to TRBJ2-5; D unclear. The germline V gene has CDR1 SQVTM and CDR2 ANQGSEA. The CDR3 spans 14 residues. V gave up 0 bases and J gave up 5 bases, with 13 bases separating them.

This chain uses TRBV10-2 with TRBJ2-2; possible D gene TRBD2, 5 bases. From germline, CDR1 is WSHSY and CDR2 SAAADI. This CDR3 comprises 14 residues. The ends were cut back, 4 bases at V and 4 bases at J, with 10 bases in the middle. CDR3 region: CASSARGSTGELFF. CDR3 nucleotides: TGCGCCAGCAGTGCCCGGGGTAGCACCGGGGAGCTGTTTTTT.

CDR3: CASSRQGVAGNTIYF. The DNA for the CDR3 is TGTGCCAGCAGCAGACAGGGCGTCGCTGGAAACACCATATATTTT. V and J are TRBV6-5 and TRBJ1-3; 7 bases are a match to TRBD1. The CDR3 sequence is 15 residues long. Per germline, CDR1 MNHEY and CDR2 SVGAGI. V dropped 6 bases and J dropped 2; count of bases not matched to a gene: 7.